These 25 T cell receptor beta chains were all obtained from the same sample, sequenced in a study of early T cells in non-severe SARS-CoV-2 infection. TCRdb used MiXCR to reprocess the 5' RACE reads, holding one entry per CDR3 protein. This sample has about 68,000 distinct CDR3 sequences, with roughly 11% found just once. Sequencing was carried out using whole blood. Receptors were obtained from an adult who was a healthcare worker with PCR-confirmed SARS-CoV-2 infection or an uninfected control (not recorded which).

J is TRBJ1-1 and V is TRBV20-1; D gene uncertain. The V gene's germline CDR1 is DFQATT and CDR2 SNEGSKA (reference sequence). The CDR3 has 10 residues. The CDR3: CSPQGTEAFF. The CDR3 DNA follows: TGCAGCCCCCAAGGGACTGAAGCTTTCTTT.

The chain links TRBV5-1 to TRBJ2-7; 9 bases match TRBD1. V shed 0 bases and J 7 bases; nucleotides not matched to a gene: 8. The CDR3 is made up of 15 amino acids. Germline-derived CDR1 and CDR2 are SGHRS and YFSETQ. This chain's CDR3 is CASSLEGQGPREQYF. The CDR3 nucleotides read TGCGCCAGCAGCTTGGAGGGACAGGGTCCCCGGGAGCAGTACTTC.

There are many counts of this clonotype. The rearrangement joins TRBV5-1 to TRBJ1-2, with 7 bases matching TRBD1. The CDR3 is 17 amino acids. CDR1 SGHRS and CDR2 YFSETQ come from the germline V gene. Trimming took 0 bases from V and 3 from J; bases not matched to a gene: 11. CDR3 nucleotides: TGCGCCAGCAGCTTGGCGGCAGGGGGGACGCTGGACTATGGCTACACCTTC. Encoded protein: CASSLAAGGTLDYGYTF.

The genes are TRBV7-9 and TRBJ2-3, with D maybe TRBD1 (6 bases). The CDR3 consists of 17 residues. V dropped 4 bases and J dropped 0 bases, with 17 bases sitting between them. Germline CDR1 and CDR2: SEHNR and FQNEAQ (reference sequence). CDR3 in amino acids: CASSSDRWGTSTDTQYF. Here the CDR3 DNA reads TGTGCCAGCAGCTCCGACAGGTGGGGTACTAGCACAGATACGCAGTATTTT. The variable domain in full, completed from reference TRBV7-9 and TRBJ2-3, reads DTGVSQNPRHKITKRGQNVTFRCDPISEHNRLYWYRQTLGQGPEFLTYFQNEAQLEKSRLLSDRFSAERPKGSFSTLEIQRTEQGDSAMYLCASSSDRWGTSTDTQYFGPGTRLTVL.

Ten or more counts support this clonotype. The CDR3 DNA reads as TGCAGCGTTGTAGGTGGGAAAACAAACAGGGTAATGGACACCGGGGAGCTGTTTTTT. This codes for CSVVGGKTNRVMDTGELFF. This chain connects TRBV29-1 to TRBJ2-2; weak D call: TRBD1 (6 bases). The CDR3 has 19 residues. Trimming removed 4 bases at V and 3 bases at J, with 27 bases between. CDR1 SQVTM and CDR2 ANQGSEA come from the germline V gene.

This clonotype was observed many times. V is TRBV11-3 and J is TRBJ2-1; D is undetermined. The germline V gene has CDR1 SGHNT and CDR2 YENEEA. This CDR3 is built from 12 residues. Trimming removed 2 bases from V and 5 bases from J, with 4 bases in between. This CDR3 reads CASSLTHNEQFF. The CDR3, as DNA: TGTGCCAGCAGCTTAACCCACAATGAGCAGTTCTTC. The whole variable domain, filled in from reference TRBV11-3 and TRBJ2-1, reads EAGVVQSPRYKIIEKKQPVAFWCNPISGHNTLYWYLQNLGQGPELLIRYENEEAVDDSQLPKDRFSAERLKGVDSTLKIQPAELGDSAVYLCASSLTHNEQFFGPGTRLTVL.

This clonotype showed up just once. The chain combines TRBV6-6 with TRBJ1-6, with TRBD1 matching over 7 bases. Germline V CDR1 and CDR2: MNHNY, SVGAGI (reference sequence). J was trimmed by 9 bases and V by 6 bases; bases with no gene match: 8. The CDR3 loop spans 14 amino acids. As DNA, the CDR3 is TGTGCCAGCAGGGTCCGGGACAGATTTTCACCCCTCCACTTT. Translating gives CASRVRDRFSPLHF.

In this sample, this clonotype turned up many times. The V and J genes are TRBV9 and TRBJ1-6; D perhaps matches TRBD1 (5 bases). The V gene's germline CDR1 is SGDLS and CDR2 YYNGEE. V lost 4 bases and J 6 bases, leaving 20 bases between the germline ends. CDR3 length: 17 amino acids. CDR3: CASSLYEQSGPNSPLHF. For the CDR3, the DNA is TGTGCCAGCAGCCTTTACGAACAGTCGGGGCCTAATTCACCCCTCCACTTT.

The chain recombines TRBV24-1 with TRBJ1-1; D may be TRBD1 (6 bases). V dropped 8 bases and J dropped 1 base, with 13 bases sitting between them. Germline V gene lookup returns CDR1 KGHDR and CDR2 SFDVKD. The CDR3 totals 14 residues. CDR3 in amino acids: CATKGEGPNTEAFF. The CDR3 nucleotides are TGTGCCACCAAGGGGGAGGGACCGAACACTGAAGCTTTCTTT.

The CDR3 coding sequence is TGTGCCAGCAGCCAACGGGACCCTGGAAACACCATATATTTT. Translated, it gives CASSQRDPGNTIYF. This chain connects TRBV4-2 to TRBJ1-3; weak D call: TRBD1 (5 bases). With 2 bases removed from V and 2 bases from J, the gap between germline ends came to 7 bases. CDR1 and CDR2 from the germline V gene are LGHNA and YNFKEQ. This CDR3 has 14 amino acids.

The genes are TRBV7-9 and TRBJ2-5, with 7 bases lining up with TRBD2. Germline values: CDR1 SEHNR, CDR2 FQNEAQ (reference sequence). The CDR3 sequence is 15 residues long. J gave up 7 bases and V 4 bases, and 12 bases lay outside the gene matches. The CDR3 protein is CASSSSAGLVGTQYF. The CDR3 DNA is TGTGCCAGCAGCTCGTCCGCTGGACTAGTCGGGACCCAGTACTTC.

The sample holds many counts of this clonotype. V and J are TRBV12-3 or TRBV12-4 and TRBJ1-2; 9 nucleotides agree with TRBD1. Unmatched junction bases numbered 2, after V lost 4 bases and J lost 2 bases. The CDR3 has 14 amino acids. As DNA, the CDR3 is TGTGCCAGCAGTTCCACAGGGGGCAACTATGGCTACACCTTC. Amino acids: CASSSTGGNYGYTF.

V gene TRBV7-6 combines with J gene TRBJ2-3; no clear D. Trimming took 5 bases from V and 6 from J, leaving 18 bases between them. This CDR3 spans 15 amino acids. Germline assignment: CDR1 SGHVS and CDR2 FNYEAQ. The CDR3 bases are TGTGCCAGCAGCCCAGAATCCCAACGGGTGGATACGCAGTATTTT. It encodes CASSPESQRVDTQYF.

This clonotype occurred many times. The chain recombines TRBV3-1 with TRBJ1-5; D not resolved. V was shortened by 6 bases and J by 3 bases, with 9 bases between the two germline ends. The CDR3 consists of 13 residues. The V gene's germline CDR1 is LGHDT and CDR2 YNNKEL (reference sequence). Written as DNA, the CDR3 is TGTGCCAGCAGTTTTAGTACCAATCAGCCCCAGCATTTT. Its translation: CASSFSTNQPQHF.

Many counts were recorded for this clonotype. The chain couples TRBV7-2 to TRBJ2-7; 7 positions agree with TRBD2. This CDR3 has 14 residues. V shed 1 base, J shed 2 bases, and the junction held 2 bases outside the gene matches. Per the germline V gene, CDR1 is SGHTA and CDR2 is FQGNSA. CDR3 sequence reads: CASSLGAGPYEQYF. As DNA, the CDR3 is TGTGCCAGCAGCTTAGGAGCGGGGCCCTACGAGCAGTACTTC.

Many counts were recorded for this clonotype. This chain uses TRBV29-1 with TRBJ1-1; D uncertain. This CDR3 comprises 12 residues. CDR1 and CDR2 from the germline V gene are SQVTM and ANQGSEA. V was trimmed by 6 bases and J by 0 bases, leaving 8 bases between them. Here the CDR3 reads CSVWPVNTEAFF. Here the CDR3 DNA reads TGCAGCGTCTGGCCTGTGAACACTGAAGCTTTCTTT. The variable domain in full, completed from reference TRBV29-1 and TRBJ1-1, reads SAVISQKPSRDICQRGTSLTIQCQVDSQVTMMFWYRQQPGQSLTLIATANQGSEATYESGFVIDKFPISRPNLTFSTLTVSNMSPEDSSIYLCSVWPVNTEAFFGQGTRLTVV.

The chain is built from TRBV20-1 and TRBJ2-3; D is possibly TRBD2 (6 bases). This CDR3 is built from 13 residues. The germline gives CDR1 DFQATT, CDR2 SNEGSKA (reference sequence). Trimming stripped 0 bases from V and 4 bases from J, with 8 bases between. CDR3 in DNA: TGCAGTGCTAGAGATTCTAGCGCAGATACGCAGTATTTT. Translated, it gives CSARDSSADTQYF.

This rearrangement joins TRBV13 to TRBJ1-6; 7 nucleotides match TRBD1. CDR1 is PRHDT, CDR2 FYEKMQ, per germline (reference sequence). With 6 bases clipped from V and 4 bases from J, the junction kept 6 bases outside the gene matches. There are 15 residues in the CDR3. This CDR3 is CASRVKGAYNSPLHF. The CDR3 nucleotides read TGTGCCAGCAGAGTTAAGGGGGCTTATAATTCACCCCTCCACTTT.

The CDR3 is CASSQGQGDEKLFF. In DNA form, the CDR3 reads TGTGCCAGCAGCCAGGGACAGGGTGACGAAAAACTGTTTTTT. The V and J genes are TRBV7-9 and TRBJ1-4; 9 bases are shared with TRBD1. This CDR3 contains 14 residues. V shed 5 bases, J shed 8 bases, and the junction held 6 bases outside the gene matches. Germline loops: CDR1 SEHNR, CDR2 FQNEAQ (reference sequence).

This clonotype has a single count. The chain couples TRBV2 to TRBJ2-3; D not certain. CDR3 length equals 11 residues. Germline assignment: CDR1 SNHLY and CDR2 FYNNEI. The V end was cut by 3 bases, the J end by 8 bases, with 6 bases between. CDR3 DNA sequence: TGTGCCAGCAGTGACGCCTCTACGCAGTATTTT. Translated, it gives CASSDASTQYF. The complete variable domain, with remaining parts taken from reference TRBV2 and TRBJ2-3, reads EPEVTQTPSHQVTQMGQEVILRCVPISNHLYFYWYRQILGQKVEFLVSFYNNEISEKSEIFDDQFSVERPDGSNFTLKIRSTKLEDSAMYFCASSDASTQYFGPGTRLTVL.

The rearrangement uses TRBV6-1 and TRBJ1-5, with D uncertain. V dropped 3 bases and J dropped 6 bases, with 9 bases sitting between them. Germline V lookup: CDR1 MNHNS, CDR2 SASEGT. This CDR3 has 13 amino acids. The DNA for the CDR3 is TGTGCCAGCAGTGACCGGGAGTCTCAGCCCCAGCATTTT. Amino acids: CASSDRESQPQHF.

There are a few counts of this clonotype. CDR3 nucleotide sequence: TGTGCCAGCACCCTGGGACTAGCGGGAAAAGAGACCCAGTACTTC. Protein product: CASTLGLAGKETQYF. This chain connects TRBV9 to TRBJ2-5; 13 bases fit TRBD2. Germline CDR1 reads SGDLS; CDR2 reads YYNGEE. The V and J ends lost 6 bases and 3 bases, in that order; junction bases with no gene match: 5. CDR3 length: 15 amino acids.

This clonotype turned up a few times. The chain couples TRBV11-2 to TRBJ2-1, with D possibly TRBD2 on 6 matching bases. CDR3 length: 12 residues. Germline CDR1 reads SGHAT; CDR2 reads FQNNGV. V lost 5 bases to trimming and J lost 7 bases, with 9 bases between them. The CDR3 DNA reads TGTGCCAGCAGCGCGGGGAAAAATGAGCAGTTCTTC. Translation gives CASSAGKNEQFF. The full variable domain, with the rest looked up from reference TRBV11-2 and TRBJ2-1, is EAGVAQSPRYKIIEKRQSVAFWCNPISGHATLYWYQQILGQGPKLLIQFQNNGVVDDSQLPKDRFSAERLKGVDSTLKIQPAKLEDSAVYLCASSAGKNEQFFGPGTRLTVL.

This clonotype was counted many times. The chain has TRBV7-9 and TRBJ2-3; 10 bases are shared with TRBD2. CDR1 and CDR2 (germline): SEHNR, FQNEAQ (reference sequence). The CDR3 length is 16 residues. V was clipped by 6 bases and J by 4 bases; unmatched bases: 10. CDR3 in DNA: TGTGCCAGCAGTTTATCTAGCGGGAGAACAGCAGATACGCAGTATTTT. Its translation is CASSLSSGRTADTQYF.

This clonotype was observed once. The chain uses TRBV28 and TRBJ2-7, with 7 nucleotides matching TRBD2. The junction had 9 bases not matched to a gene; V was cut back by 10 bases and J by 3 bases. Per the germline V gene, CDR1 is MDHEN and CDR2 is SYDVKM. The CDR3 is made up of 13 amino acids. The CDR3 region has the DNA TGTGCCACCCAAGGGGCTAGCGGCTACGAGCAGTACTTC. Amino acid sequence: CATQGASGYEQYF.